This entry features one T cell receptor (beta chain) sequence. The PCR made use of 60 Vbeta and 13 Jbeta primers. Assay: immunoSEQ multiplex PCR; the TCRdb copy retains only in-frame clones and omits some. Of 100,000 to 150,000 clones in the sample, 75% to 85% were seen once. CDR1 and CDR2 from the germline V gene are SGDLS and YYNGEE. Trimming took off 3 bases at V and 0 bases at J, with 4 bases between the two ends. CDR3 size: 13 residues. This specimen belongs to a study of cytomegalovirus exposure and HLA in healthy donors. Each donor was nominally healthy when sampled (though unrecorded immune exposures were likely).

The V gene is TRBV9, the J gene TRBJ2-1; D remains ambiguous. The sample was PBMCs. The source is a man between 25 and 39 years old in good health and CMV-seronegative. In DNA, the CDR3 is TGTGCCAGCAGCGCGAGCTCCTACAATGAGCAGTTCTTC. Its translation is CASSASSYNEQFF.